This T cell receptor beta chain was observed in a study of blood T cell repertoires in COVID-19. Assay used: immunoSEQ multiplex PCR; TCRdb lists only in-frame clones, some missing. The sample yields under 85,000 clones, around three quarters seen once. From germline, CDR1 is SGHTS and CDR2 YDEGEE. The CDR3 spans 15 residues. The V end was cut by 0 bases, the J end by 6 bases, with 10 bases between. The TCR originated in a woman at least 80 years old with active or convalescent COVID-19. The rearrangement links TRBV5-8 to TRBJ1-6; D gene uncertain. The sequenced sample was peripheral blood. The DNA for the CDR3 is TGTGCCAGCAGCTTGGCGGGATTCGGTAATTCACCCCTCCACTTT. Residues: CASSLAGFGNSPLHF.